This T cell receptor beta chain stems from a study of blood T cell repertoires in COVID-19. Some clones are missing from TCRdb's copy, which holds only in-frame ones; the method was immunoSEQ multiplex PCR. The sample lists 130,000 to 150,000 clones; roughly 88% were seen once. CDR1 is MNHNS and CDR2 is SASEGT in the germline V gene. The CDR3 is 14 residues long. Trimming pared 8 bases from V and 2 bases from J, leaving 12 bases between. What was sequenced was peripheral blood. This chain links TRBV6-1 with TRBJ2-2, with D uncertain. The sequence was obtained from a man between 60 and 70 years old with active or convalescent COVID-19. In DNA, the CDR3 is TGTGCCAGCCGACGGCTAGAAAACACCGGGGAGCTGTTTTTT. Translated: CASRRLENTGELFF.